The 30 T cell receptor beta chains below were found in one sample sequenced in a study of blood T cell repertoires in COVID-19. Sequencing used immunoSEQ multiplex PCR; TCRdb keeps in-frame clones, though not all of them. This table has about 140,000 clones, 81% appearing once. The sample comprised peripheral blood. These receptors all stem from a human donor in a cohort sampled during active COVID-19.

This chain connects TRBV27 to TRBJ2-5, with D perhaps matching TRBD1 (6 bases). CDR3 length: 14 amino acids. Germline V lookup: CDR1 MNHEY, CDR2 SMNVEV (reference sequence). V lost 0 bases to trimming and J lost 5 bases, with 10 bases between them. For the CDR3, the DNA is TGTGCCAGCAGTTTATCCTACAGGGATGAGACCCAGTACTTC. This codes for CASSLSYRDETQYF.

The V call is TRBV19, the J call TRBJ2-7; D perhaps matches TRBD1 (6 bases). Germline V gene lookup returns CDR1 LNHDA and CDR2 SQIVND (reference sequence). CDR3 length equals 14 residues. The ends were cut back, 6 bases at V and 5 bases at J, with 17 bases in the middle. CDR3 in DNA: TGTGCCAGTAGAAGGACAGCAAATGTCCACGAGCAGTACTTC. Its protein product is CASRRTANVHEQYF.

The table lists this clone with a count of one. V usage is TRBV5-4 and J usage is TRBJ1-2; 7 nucleotides match TRBD1. CDR3 length: 17 residues. With 4 bases clipped from V and 4 bases from J, the junction kept 16 bases outside the gene matches. From germline, CDR1 is SGHNT and CDR2 YYREEE (reference sequence). The CDR3 loop is CASSPGGDRVRGYGYTF. The CDR3 DNA follows: TGTGCCAGCAGCCCCGGGGGAGACAGGGTTAGGGGCTATGGCTACACCTTC.

In its sample, this clone was seen once. V usage is TRBV28 and J usage is TRBJ2-5; TRBD2 is a possible D gene (6 bases). Germline CDR1 and CDR2: MDHEN and SYDVKM. The CDR3 totals 14 residues. V lost 5 bases to trimming and J lost 5 bases, with 15 bases between them. CDR3 coding DNA: TGTGCCAGCAGTCCGGCCGACGGAGGGGAGACCCAGTACTTC. Its translation: CASSPADGGETQYF.

This clone was picked up a small number of times. J is TRBJ1-4 and V is TRBV4-2; D may be TRBD1 (5 bases). The CDR3 consists of 15 residues. Trimming pared 1 base from V and 1 base from J, leaving 7 bases between. Germline CDR1 LGHNA, CDR2 YNFKEQ. The CDR3 loop is CASSQVDRTNEKLFF. Here the CDR3 DNA reads TGTGCCAGCAGCCAAGTTGACAGAACTAATGAAAAACTGTTTTTT.

The rearrangement uses TRBV6-2 or TRBV6-3 and TRBJ2-7, with a possible D match to TRBD2 (6 bases). Trimming took 5 bases from V and 1 from J, leaving 18 bases between them. The CDR3 loop spans 16 amino acids. The V gene's germline CDR1 is MNHEY and CDR2 SVGEGT. The DNA for the CDR3 is TGTGCCAGCAGTCCCCCGCCGGGACTGACGTCCTACGAGCAGTACTTC. Its translation: CASSPPPGLTSYEQYF.

The J gene is TRBJ2-5, the V gene TRBV4-1, with 10 bases that match TRBD2. V shed 2 bases and J 5 bases; nucleotides not matched to a gene: 23. The CDR3 runs to 21 residues. The germline V gene has CDR1 MGHRA and CDR2 YSYEKL. Here the CDR3 DNA reads TGCGCCAGCAGCCAATCCCCCATTCCGGCACTAGCGGGATCGCAGGGGGAGACCCAGTACTTC. Translated, it gives CASSQSPIPALAGSQGETQYF.

The CDR3 here is CSASGGIVNTEAFF. The CDR3 DNA follows: TGCAGCGCTTCAGGGGGGATAGTGAACACTGAAGCTTTCTTT. The chain is built from TRBV29-1 and TRBJ1-1; 7 bases are shared with TRBD1. V gave up 7 bases and J gave up 0 bases; unmatched junction bases: 8. The CDR3 has 14 residues. Germline values: CDR1 SQVTM, CDR2 ANQGSEA.

This clone was seen once. V and J are TRBV27 and TRBJ2-3; a weak D match, TRBD2 (5 bases). The CDR3 spans 17 residues. The ends were cut back, 6 bases at V and 2 bases at J, with 21 bases in the middle. Germline CDR1 and CDR2: MNHEY and SMNVEV (reference sequence). CDR3 protein: CASRALREVLYTDTQYF. The CDR3 coding sequence is TGTGCCAGCAGGGCCCTCCGGGAAGTTTTATACACAGATACGCAGTATTTT.

This clone was detected only once. The CDR3 nucleotides are TGTGCCAGCAGCTTAGCGGGCGGGACAGGGAGTGAAAAACTGTTTTTT. Residues: CASSLAGGTGSEKLFF. V gene TRBV7-9 combines with J gene TRBJ1-4; TRBD1 matches at 9 bases. CDR1 is SEHNR, CDR2 FQNEAQ, per germline (reference sequence). The CDR3 is 16 amino acids. With 0 bases clipped from V and 7 bases from J, the junction kept 6 bases outside the gene matches.

This clone was counted a few times. The chain couples TRBV18 to TRBJ2-7; 9 bases align to TRBD1. The V and J ends lost 7 bases and 3 bases, in that order; junction bases with no gene match: 7. This CDR3 region has 14 residues. The germline gives CDR1 KGHSH, CDR2 LQKENI. CDR3 amino acids: CASFLGQGNYEQYF. Here the CDR3 DNA reads TGTGCCAGCTTCTTGGGACAGGGTAACTACGAGCAGTACTTC.

The CDR3 sequence is CASKTQGTNSPLHF. The CDR3 nucleotides read TGTGCCAGCAAGACACAGGGGACGAATTCACCCCTCCACTTT. The chain carries TRBV2 and TRBJ1-6; TRBD1 matches 7 bases. Germline V lookup: CDR1 SNHLY, CDR2 FYNNEI. V shed 7 bases and J 7 bases; nucleotides not matched to a gene: 7. The CDR3 runs to 14 residues.

DNA of the CDR3: TGTGCCAGCACCCAGTGGACTAGCGGGAGGGCCCCCCCTGGGGCCAACGTCCTGACTTTC. Amino acid sequence: CASTQWTSGRAPPGANVLTF. The chain employs TRBV21-1 and TRBJ2-6; the D call TRBD2 from the table was never checked on the DNA. TRBV21-1 is a documented pseudogene. The length of the CDR3 is 20 residues.

This sequence joins TRBV10-3 and TRBJ2-3; D call uncertain. Trimming pared 0 bases from V and 2 bases from J, leaving 6 bases between. CDR3 length: 14 residues. CDR1 and CDR2 (germline): ENHRY, SYGVKD. CDR3 DNA sequence: TGTGCCATCAGTGAGTCCACAGCCACAGATACGCAGTATTTT. It yields the protein CAISESTATDTQYF.

The V call is TRBV6-5, the J call TRBJ1-4; 7 positions match TRBD1. Germline-derived CDR1 and CDR2 are MNHEY and SVGAGI. CDR3 length equals 14 residues. V shed 5 bases, J shed 3 bases, and the junction held 3 bases outside the gene matches. CDR3 bases: TGTGCCAGCAGTCCAGGGGGAGCTAATGAAAAACTGTTTTTT. Translating it yields CASSPGGANEKLFF.

The rearrangement links TRBV7-9 to TRBJ2-7; 7 bases are shared with TRBD2. CDR3 size: 14 residues. From germline, CDR1 is SEHNR and CDR2 FQNEAQ (reference sequence). The J segment lost 4 bases and the V segment lost 5 bases, leaving 8 bases of the junction unmatched. In DNA form, the CDR3 reads TGTGCCAGCAGCCGCGGGACTACCAGGTACGAGCAGTACTTC. Protein sequence: CASSRGTTRYEQYF.

The V call is TRBV7-2, the J call TRBJ2-7; D might be TRBD1 (5 bases). Germline V CDR1 and CDR2: SGHTA, FQGNSA. The V and J ends lost 2 bases and 0 bases respectively, with 11 bases between them. The CDR3 has 15 amino acids. The CDR3 coding sequence is TGTGCCAGCAGCTTAATGGGGCAGGGCTCCTACGAGCAGTACTTC. Its translation is CASSLMGQGSYEQYF.

CDR3 coding DNA: TGTGCCACCAGCGGGGGACAGGTGAGCTACGAGCAGTACTTC. It yields the protein CATSGGQVSYEQYF. V usage is TRBV15 and J usage is TRBJ2-7; the match to TRBD1 covers 8 bases. Germline values: CDR1 LNHNV, CDR2 YYDKDF (reference sequence). V was clipped by 5 bases and J by 3 bases; unmatched bases: 6. There are 14 residues in the CDR3.

The chain is built from TRBV19 and TRBJ1-5, with D possibly TRBD1 on 6 matching bases. The CDR3 runs to 15 residues. The germline V gene encodes CDR1 LNHDA and CDR2 SQIVND (reference sequence). Trimming cost V 6 bases and J 1 base, with 13 bases left between them. The CDR3 DNA reads TGTGCCAGTAGCAGGGGCACCTTAAGCAATCAGCCCCAGCATTTT. Translated, it gives CASSRGTLSNQPQHF. Full variable domain (rest looked up from reference TRBV19 and TRBJ1-5): DGGITQSPKYLFRKEGQNVTLSCEQNLNHDAMYWYRQDPGQGLRLIYYSQIVNDFQKGDIAEGYSVSREKKESFPLTVTSAQKNPTAFYLCASSRGTLSNQPQHFGDGTRLSIL.

The chain links TRBV3-1 (or the pseudogene TRBV3-2) to TRBJ2-7; D is perhaps TRBD1 (5 bases). V dropped 0 bases and J dropped 3 bases, with 27 bases sitting between them. Germline V lookup: CDR1 LGHDT, CDR2 YNNKEL (reference sequence). The CDR3 runs to 20 residues. This CDR3 is CASSQDNCPQESTKDYEQYF. In DNA form, the CDR3 reads TGTGCCAGCAGCCAAGATAATTGTCCACAGGAATCCACTAAGGACTACGAGCAGTACTTC.

The genes are TRBV5-4 and TRBJ2-3; 7 bases line up with TRBD2. Germline V gives CDR1 SGHNT, CDR2 YYREEE (reference sequence). Trimming took 0 bases from V and 4 from J; bases not matched to a gene: 5. The CDR3 is 15 residues long. CDR3 protein: CASSLAGGSSDTQYF. CDR3 bases: TGTGCCAGCAGCTTGGCGGGAGGATCTTCAGATACGCAGTATTTT.

J is TRBJ2-1 and V is TRBV9; 10 nucleotides line up with TRBD2. Looked up from germline, CDR1 is SGDLS and CDR2 is YYNGEE. The CDR3 is made up of 16 amino acids. The J segment lost 5 bases and the V segment lost 0 bases, leaving 5 bases of the junction unmatched. CDR3 DNA sequence: TGTGCCAGCAGCGTAGCTTTAGCGGGGGGAAACAATGAGCAGTTCTTC. As protein: CASSVALAGGNNEQFF. Drawing the rest from reference TRBV9 and TRBJ2-1, the complete variable domain is DSGVTQTPKHLITATGQRVTLRCSPRSGDLSVYWYQQSLDQGLQFLIQYYNGEERAKGNILERFSAQQFPDLHSELNLSSLELGDSALYFCASSVALAGGNNEQFFGPGTRLTVL.

In DNA form, the CDR3 reads TGTGCCTCCCACCAACAGGGTCCCTACGAGCAGTACTTC. It codes for CASHQQGPYEQYF. The chain joins TRBV5-8 to TRBJ2-7; D possibly corresponds to TRBD1 (6 bases). Trimming shortened V by 10 bases and J by 2 bases, and 16 bases separated the two germline ends. Looked up from germline, CDR1 is SGHTS and CDR2 is YDEGEE. CDR3 size: 13 residues.

The chain recombines TRBV9 with TRBJ2-2, with TRBD2 as a possible D gene (5 bases). CDR1 and CDR2 (germline): SGDLS, YYNGEE. CDR3 length: 15 amino acids. V lost 3 bases and J 2 bases, leaving 11 bases between the germline ends. CDR3 in amino acids: CASSADLYNTGELFF. Written as DNA, the CDR3 is TGTGCCAGCAGCGCGGACTTGTATAACACCGGGGAGCTGTTTTTT.

The chain carries TRBV6-5 and TRBJ2-7; the match to TRBD2 covers 9 bases. CDR1 and CDR2 from the germline V gene are MNHEY and SVGAGI. CDR3 length: 15 residues. J gave up 7 bases and V 2 bases, and 9 bases lay outside the gene matches. CDR3 sequence reads: CASSYRAGGPEEQYF. The CDR3 bases are TGTGCCAGCAGTTACAGGGCGGGAGGGCCGGAAGAGCAGTACTTC.

The rearrangement links TRBV28 to TRBJ2-3; 7 nucleotides align to TRBD1. This CDR3 has 14 residues. V dropped 3 bases and J dropped 7; count of bases not matched to a gene: 7. The germline CDR1 and CDR2 sequences are MDHEN and SYDVKM. The CDR3 spells CASSFRDRDHTQYF. CDR3 nucleotide sequence: TGTGCCAGCAGTTTCCGAGACAGGGATCATACGCAGTATTTT.

About this clone itself: This same CDR3 is encoded by further DNA sequences in the sample. The gene calls are TRBV3-1 (or the pseudogene TRBV3-2) and TRBJ1-1; D is undetermined. V shed 0 bases and J shed 5 bases, with 7 bases lying between them. Germline assignment: CDR1 LGHDT and CDR2 YNNKEL (reference sequence). The length of the CDR3 is 13 residues. DNA of the CDR3: TGTGCCAGCAGCCAAGAGGGGAGGACTGAAGCTTTCTTT. Translated, it gives CASSQEGRTEAFF.

This clone was counted once. This rearrangement joins TRBV18 to TRBJ2-1; 9 nucleotides align to TRBD2. CDR1 is KGHSH and CDR2 is LQKENI in the germline V gene. Trimming removed 3 bases from V and 4 bases from J; junction bases left unmatched: 4. This CDR3 is 15 amino acids long. CDR3: CASSPIAGVYNEQFF. The CDR3, as DNA: TGTGCCAGCTCACCTATAGCGGGAGTTTACAATGAGCAGTTCTTC.

V and J are TRBV7-9 and TRBJ2-7, with 9 bases fitting TRBD1. V shed 5 bases, J shed 3 bases, and the junction held 2 bases outside the gene matches. This CDR3 comprises 13 residues. CDR1 is SEHNR, CDR2 FQNEAQ, per germline (reference sequence). The CDR3 here is CASSPDRGYEQYF. CDR3 in DNA: TGTGCCAGCAGCCCGGACAGGGGCTACGAGCAGTACTTC.

The chain combines TRBV27 with TRBJ2-3, with 8 nucleotides matching TRBD2. The CDR3 consists of 16 residues. From germline, CDR1 is MNHEY and CDR2 SMNVEV (reference sequence). With 3 bases clipped from V and 2 bases from J, the junction kept 7 bases outside the gene matches. The CDR3 DNA reads as TGTGCCAGCAGTTTGGAGGTCGGGGGGGCCACAGATACGCAGTATTTT. Residues: CASSLEVGGATDTQYF.